These T cell receptor beta chains were read from a single sample in a study of early T cells in non-severe SARS-CoV-2 infection. TCRdb ran MiXCR on the 5' RACE reads and lists one entry per CDR3 protein. Of some 40,000 distinct CDR3 sequences in the sample, 3.5% to 5% were seen once. The source material was whole blood. All receptors derive from an adult who was a healthcare worker with PCR-confirmed SARS-CoV-2 infection or an uninfected control (not recorded which). The CDR3 runs from the conserved cysteine through the conserved F or W. A D gene is named only where the DNA matches it firmly. Clone size, where shown, is once, few, many, or a class for clones that have expanded.

TRBJ1-2 many TRBV3-1 - CASSFLTGNYGYTF TGTGCCAGCAGTTTTCTTACAGGGAACTATGGCTACACCTTC
TRBJ2-7 many TRBV6-2/TRBV6-3 - CASSLGLYEQYF TGTGCCAGCAGTTTAGGACTATACGAGCAGTACTTC
TRBJ2-1 many TRBV18 - CASSPLTGLGLTNEQFF TGTGCCAGCTCACCTCTTACGGGACTCGGTTTAACTAATGAGCAGTTCTTC
TRBJ1-1 many TRBV11-1 - CVSSSLQGNTEAFF TGTGTCAGCAGCTCCCTTCAAGGGAACACTGAAGCTTTCTTT
TRBJ2-3 many TRBV10-3 - CAISGRDPGDTQYF TGTGCCATCAGTGGACGGGACCCAGGGGATACGCAGTATTTT
TRBJ2-2 many TRBV30 - CAWTWGPRTGELFF TGTGCCTGGACGTGGGGCCCTAGGACCGGGGAGCTGTTTTTT
TRBJ2-7 - TRBV2 - CASSEGFYEQYF TGTGCCAGCAGTGAAGGCTTCTACGAGCAGTACTTC
TRBJ1-3 many TRBV30 - CAWSLTALMDTIYF TGTGCCTGGTCTTTAACCGCACTCATGGACACCATATATTTT
TRBJ2-5 many TRBV5-1 TRBD1 CASSPGATGGETQYF TGCGCCAGCAGCCCAGGGGCAACAGGGGGCGAGACCCAGTACTTC
TRBJ1-5 many TRBV12-3/TRBV12-4 - CASSSQGSNQPQHF TGTGCCAGCAGTAGCCAGGGTAGCAATCAGCCCCAGCATTTT
TRBJ2-1 many TRBV5-4 - CASRAGTFDEQFF TGTGCCAGCAGAGCCGGGACTTTTGATGAGCAGTTCTTC
TRBJ2-1 many TRBV7-6 TRBD2 CASSLGLAGASNEQFF TGTGCCAGCAGCTTAGGACTAGCGGGGGCCTCCAATGAGCAGTTCTTC
TRBJ2-1 many TRBV12-2 - CASRLARSGGAVVSYNEQFF TGTGCAAGTCGCTTAGCCCGGAGCGGGGGGGCCGTTGTGTCCTACAATGAGCAGTTCTTC
TRBJ1-5 medium-sized TRBV10-3 - CAIRGETGQPQHF TGTGCCATCAGGGGAGAAACAGGGCAGCCCCAGCATTTT
TRBJ2-3 many TRBV5-1 - CASSPVSGGTDTQYF TGCGCCAGCAGCCCTGTGTCCGGGGGAACGGATACGCAGTATTTT
TRBJ2-3 many TRBV4-1 - CASSHPTRGVADTQYF TGCGCCAGCAGCCACCCGACGAGGGGGGTGGCAGATACGCAGTATTTT
TRBJ1-1 - TRBV20-1 - CSARLERLKLFF TGCAGTGCTAGGCTGGAGAGACTGAAGCTTTTCTTT
TRBJ2-7 - TRBV19 - CASSPRAVSYEQYF TGTGCCAGTAGTCCGCGAGCAGTCTCCTACGAGCAGTACTTC
TRBJ2-5 few TRBV3-1 - CASSPPTVRETQYF TGTGCCAGCAGTCCCCCGACGGTGCGAGAGACCCAGTACTTC
TRBJ1-1 - TRBV3-1 TRBD1 CASSLRTGGTEAFF TGTGCCAGCAGCTTACGGACAGGGGGCACTGAAGCTTTCTTT
TRBJ2-2 - TRBV28 - CASSLPGELFF TGTGCCAGCAGTTTGCCCGGGGAGCTGTTTTTT
TRBJ2-1 many TRBV18 - CASSEGGDEQFF TGTGCCAGCTCAGAGGGGGGCGATGAGCAGTTCTTC
TRBJ2-5 few TRBV6-5 - CASSYTHDRQETQYF TGTGCCAGCAGTTACACACACGACAGACAAGAGACCCAGTACTTC
TRBJ1-1 many TRBV3-1 - CASSGRGNTEAFF TGTGCCAGCAGTGGAAGGGGGAACACTGAAGCTTTCTTT
TRBJ2-5 many TRBV4-1 TRBD2 CASRIGTSGGETQYF TGCGCCAGCAGGATCGGGACTAGCGGGGGGGAGACCCAGTACTTC
TRBJ2-2 - TRBV18 - CASSPEVAMNTGELFF TGTGCCAGCTCACCTGAAGTAGCGATGAACACCGGGGAGCTGTTTTTT
TRBJ2-3 - TRBV2 - CASMVDTQYF TGTGCCAGCATGGTAGATACGCAGTATTTT
TRBJ2-5 many TRBV10-3 TRBD2 CAISSGTSGDGETQYF TGTGCCATCAGTTCAGGGACTAGCGGAGACGGTGAGACCCAGTACTTC
TRBJ1-2 many TRBV30 - CAWTYPEDTGSLRGYTF TGTGCCTGGACATACCCGGAGGACACTGGATCTCTGCGTGGCTACACCTTC
TRBJ2-3 many TRBV6-5 - CASSYGAPSTDTQYF TGTGCCAGCAGTTACGGGGCACCTAGCACAGATACGCAGTATTTT
TRBJ2-3 many TRBV3-1 - CASSPSRDTQYF TGTGCCAGCAGCCCTTCCAGGGATACGCAGTATTTT
TRBJ2-3 - TRBV2 - CASKDGRADTQYF TGTGCCAGCAAGGACGGTAGGGCAGATACGCAGTATTTT